This T cell receptor beta chain was identified in a study of breast tumors, draining lymph nodes, adjacent tissues. Axillary draining lymph nodes of breast cancer patients supplied the node samples. TCRdb called the multiplex PCR reads again in MiXCR, with one record for every CDR3 protein. The sample includes roughly 260,000 distinct CDR3 sequences, under 35% of them seen just once. Germline CDR1 and CDR2: SGHDN and FVKESK. The length of the CDR3 is 18 residues. The trim removed 4 bases at V and 4 bases at J, leaving 9 bases unmatched. This clonotype was seen many times. Input material: axillary lymph node tissue. The receptor was derived from a female donor with breast cancer. Some clones in this sample may be carry-over from other donors' samples. This chain links TRBV14 with TRBJ2-1; 14 bases are a match to TRBD2. CDR3 coding DNA: TGTGCCAGCAGCCCCCTAGGACTAGCGGGAGGCTTTTACAATGAGCAGTTCTTC. It codes for CASSPLGLAGGFYNEQFF. Full variable domain (missing parts from reference TRBV14 and TRBJ2-1): EAGVTQFPSHSVIEKGQTVTLRCDPISGHDNLYWYRRVMGKEIKFLLHFVKESKQDESGMPNNRFLAERTGGTYSTLKVQPAELEDSGVYFCASSPLGLAGGFYNEQFFGPGTRLTVL.